This passage covers 25 T cell receptor beta chains from one sample sequenced in a study of T-cell reconstitution after alpha-beta-depleted transplantation in children. Preparation of the TCRbeta library used unique molecular identifiers. TCRdb fed the PCR reads into MiXCR, producing one record per CDR3 protein. The sample consists of about 220,000 distinct CDR3 sequences, 17% of them appearing once. Sample: PBMCs, mostly from graft donor cells, taken 360 days after TCRalphabeta/CD19-depleted stem cell transplant. All receptors derive from a male patient between 2 and 10 years old who had a stem cell transplant for acute lymphoblastic leukemia, so the T cells may come from the graft donor.

This clonotype was counted between two and nine times. The chain uses TRBV12-3 or TRBV12-4 and TRBJ1-2, with D possibly TRBD1 on 5 matching bases. Trimming removed 6 bases from V and 12 bases from J, with 14 bases in between. The CDR3 extends over 11 amino acids. CDR3 sequence: CASSPGLENTF. CDR3 in DNA: TGTGCCAGCAGCCCGGGACTTGAGAACACCTTC.

The genes are TRBV7-2 and TRBJ1-3; D remains ambiguous. The germline CDR1 and CDR2 sequences are SGHTA and FQGNSA. This CDR3 region has 14 residues. The V end was cut by 5 bases, the J end by 1 base, with 9 bases between. The CDR3 spells CASSPEPSGNTIYF. CDR3 sequence (DNA): TGTGCCAGCAGCCCCGAACCATCTGGAAACACCATATATTTT.

V usage is TRBV20-1 and J usage is TRBJ2-7, with TRBD2 matching 11 bases. The germline V gene has CDR1 DFQATT and CDR2 SNEGSKA (reference sequence). The CDR3 is made up of 20 amino acids. J was trimmed by 0 bases and V by 2 bases; bases with no gene match: 18. CDR3 amino acids: CSARLYGALAGAFSSYEQYF. The DNA of the CDR3 is TGCAGTGCTAGACTCTATGGGGCACTAGCGGGGGCCTTCAGCTCCTACGAGCAGTACTTC.

Only a few counts were recorded for this clonotype. The chain carries TRBV6-5 and TRBJ1-2, with D unresolved. The germline V and J ends were trimmed by 2 bases and 4 bases, with 8 bases remaining between them. Germline lookup yields CDR1 MNHEY and CDR2 SVGAGI. The CDR3 sequence is 13 residues long. The CDR3 nucleotides are TGTGCCAGCAGTTACACCGGCAGCTATGGCTACACCTTC. Its protein product is CASSYTGSYGYTF.

This clonotype was detected only a few times. V gene TRBV29-1 combines with J gene TRBJ2-7; no clear D gene. The CDR3 length is 14 residues. Germline lookup yields CDR1 SQVTM and CDR2 ANQGSEA. Trimming stripped 1 base from V and 2 bases from J, with 12 bases between. The CDR3 DNA is TGCAGCGTTGAAGCCTTGGGATTTCCCTACGAGCAGTACTTC. The encoded protein is CSVEALGFPYEQYF.

This clonotype was counted only a few times. This sequence joins TRBV10-3 and TRBJ2-3, with D unclear. The CDR3 spans 13 residues. V was clipped by 0 bases and J by 5 bases, with 6 bases between them. Per the germline V gene, CDR1 is ENHRY and CDR2 is SYGVKD. Written as DNA, the CDR3 is TGTGCCATCAGTGAGTCTGAAGAAGATACGCAGTATTTT. Translated: CAISESEEDTQYF.

The J gene is TRBJ2-7, the V gene TRBV6-1; D perhaps matches TRBD2 (6 bases). CDR3 size: 13 residues. Germline assignment: CDR1 MNHNS and CDR2 SASEGT. V was clipped by 1 base and J by 9 bases, with 13 bases between them. In DNA, the CDR3 is TGTGCCAGCAGTGAAGTAAGCGGGCAGCCGCAGTACTTC. Its protein is CASSEVSGQPQYF.

The rearrangement joins TRBV12-3 or TRBV12-4 to TRBJ2-1, with TRBD2 matching 9 bases. V dropped 5 bases and J dropped 3; count of bases not matched to a gene: 5. The CDR3 extends over 15 amino acids. The CDR3 protein is CASSSGGTLYNEQFF. In nucleotides, the CDR3 is TGTGCCAGCAGTAGCGGGGGGACGCTCTACAATGAGCAGTTCTTC.

This clonotype was observed a few times. The V and J genes are TRBV5-5 and TRBJ2-4; D call uncertain. Trimming took 0 bases from V and 4 from J, leaving 5 bases between them. This CDR3 comprises 13 residues. Germline V lookup: CDR1 SGHKS, CDR2 YYEKEE (reference sequence). As DNA, the CDR3 is TGTGCCAGCAGCTTGGCTGGGAAAAACATTCAGTACTTC. It yields the protein CASSLAGKNIQYF.

This clonotype was picked up many times. This rearrangement joins TRBV29-1 to TRBJ1-1; D may be TRBD1 (5 bases). V was shortened by 6 bases and J by 5 bases, with 16 bases between the two germline ends. Germline V gives CDR1 SQVTM, CDR2 ANQGSEA. CDR3 size: 13 residues. The CDR3 reads CSVGLGVRTEAFF. The CDR3, as DNA: TGCAGCGTCGGATTAGGGGTTCGAACTGAAGCTTTCTTT.

This clonotype has a handful of counts. The CDR3 DNA sequence: TGTGCCAGCAGGACAGGCTCTGGAAACACCATATATTTT. This sequence encodes CASRTGSGNTIYF. The chain combines TRBV6-1 with TRBJ1-3; tentative D call: TRBD1 (6 bases). The V and J ends lost 6 bases and 0 bases respectively, with 6 bases between them. Germline assignment: CDR1 MNHNS and CDR2 SASEGT. The CDR3 covers 13 residues.

About this clonotype itself: A much larger clonotype is one base distant, so this may be a read error. The V call is TRBV4-2, the J call TRBJ1-2; maybe TRBD1 (5 bases). The V gene lost 4 bases and the J gene lost 1 base, with 13 bases spanning the gap. Germline V lookup: CDR1 LGHNA, CDR2 YNFKEQ. The CDR3 has 15 amino acids. The CDR3 loop reads CASSPQDTFNYGYTF. In nucleotides, the CDR3 is TGTGCCAGCAGCCCGCAGGACACATTTAACTATGGCTACACCTTC.

This clonotype showed up just a few times. The rearrangement links TRBV12-3 or TRBV12-4 to TRBJ2-1, with 7 bases lining up with TRBD2. The CDR3 length is 14 residues. V dropped 4 bases and J dropped 4; count of bases not matched to a gene: 4. The CDR3 region has the DNA TGTGCCAGCAGTTGGACTAGACGTTACAATGAGCAGTTCTTC. Its translation: CASSWTRRYNEQFF.

The V gene is TRBV12-3 or TRBV12-4, the J gene TRBJ1-6; no definite D call. The length of the CDR3 is 15 residues. V lost 3 bases and J 8 bases, leaving 14 bases between the germline ends. CDR3 nucleotides: TGTGCCAGCAGTTTTAGTCAGGACTACGATTCACCCCTCCACTTT. It encodes CASSFSQDYDSPLHF.

This clonotype showed up just a few times. V usage is TRBV4-2 and J usage is TRBJ2-2; D perhaps matches TRBD2 (5 bases). The length of the CDR3 is 15 residues. Germline V CDR1 and CDR2: LGHNA, YNFKEQ. Trimming took 4 bases from V and 2 from J, leaving 11 bases between them. The CDR3 coding sequence is TGTGCCAGCAGCCCTCACGGGATTAACACCGGGGAGCTGTTTTTT. This sequence encodes CASSPHGINTGELFF.

This clonotype has a count of ten or more. This sequence joins TRBV12-3 or TRBV12-4 and TRBJ2-5; D might be TRBD2 (6 bases). The CDR3 is 15 residues long. The ends were cut back, 7 bases at V and 2 bases at J, with 17 bases in the middle. DNA of the CDR3: TGTGCCAGCACATCCGGTGCGGGGAGGCAAGAGACCCAGTACTTC. It specifies CASTSGAGRQETQYF.

The V and J genes are TRBV6-5 and TRBJ2-5, with TRBD2 matching over 8 bases. V shed 2 bases and J 4 bases; nucleotides not matched to a gene: 12. Germline loops: CDR1 MNHEY, CDR2 SVGAGI. The CDR3 is made up of 17 amino acids. The CDR3 nucleotides read TGTGCCAGCAGTTACCAAGGGACTAGTAGTCCCCCAGAGACCCAGTACTTC. Its protein product is CASSYQGTSSPPETQYF.

This clonotype was seen more than once but under ten times. The V call is TRBV11-2, the J call TRBJ1-5; D is perhaps TRBD1 (6 bases). This CDR3 contains 14 residues. CDR1 and CDR2 (germline): SGHAT, FQNNGV. Trimming removed 5 bases from V and 3 bases from J, with 11 bases in between. CDR3 DNA sequence: TGTGCCAGCAGCCCCCCAGGGGCCAATCAGCCCCAGCATTTT. This sequence encodes CASSPPGANQPQHF.

The rearrangement uses TRBV12-3 or TRBV12-4 and TRBJ1-2; no firm D call. The germline V and J ends were trimmed by 3 bases and 0 bases, with 8 bases remaining between them. The CDR3 spans 14 residues. CDR3 sequence: CASSFPGPNYGYTF. The CDR3 DNA follows: TGTGCCAGCAGTTTCCCCGGCCCTAACTATGGCTACACCTTC.

On this clonotype itself: A read error may be the cause here, since a much bigger clone is one base away. This chain uses TRBV5-1 with TRBJ1-1; TRBD1 might be the D (5 bases). Germline V lookup: CDR1 SGHRS, CDR2 YFSETQ. The V gene lost 1 base and the J gene lost 0 bases, with 10 bases spanning the gap. The CDR3 loop spans 15 amino acids. The CDR3 here is CASSLSGGVNTEAFF. CDR3 sequence (DNA): TGCGCCAGCAGCTTGTCCGGGGGGGTGAACACTGAAGCTTTCTTT.

This clonotype was counted a few times. The chain combines TRBV4-3 with TRBJ1-3, with D unclear. Trimming stripped 0 bases from V and 0 bases from J, with 6 bases between. Germline-derived CDR1 and CDR2 are LGHNA and YSLEER. This CDR3 region has 15 residues. The CDR3 protein is CASSQEGSSGNTIYF. The DNA of the CDR3 is TGCGCCAGCAGCCAAGAGGGGAGCTCTGGAAACACCATATATTTT.

This clonotype has only a few counts. The V call is TRBV7-8, the J call TRBJ2-2, with D maybe TRBD1 (7 bases). Trimming removed 8 bases at V and 9 bases at J, with 31 bases between. Germline V gene data show CDR1 as SGHVS and CDR2 as FQNEAQ. The CDR3 length is 18 residues. The CDR3, as DNA: TGTGCCAGCGCGTTAATTCCCCAGGGGGGACGCCTTAGCCGGGAGCTGTTTTTT. It codes for CASALIPQGGRLSRELFF.

The chain links TRBV5-5 to TRBJ2-7, with a tentative D call TRBD1 (6 bases). V was shortened by 2 bases and J by 3 bases, with 9 bases between the two germline ends. The CDR3 runs 13 residues. The germline V gene has CDR1 SGHKS and CDR2 YYEKEE (reference sequence). CDR3 residues: CASSFTGIYEQYF. The CDR3 DNA sequence: TGTGCCAGCAGCTTTACAGGGATCTACGAGCAGTACTTC.

The chain joins TRBV7-8 to TRBJ2-7, with a possible D match to TRBD2 (5 bases). There are 14 residues in the CDR3. Germline loops: CDR1 SGHVS, CDR2 FQNEAQ. Trimming stripped 2 bases from V and 4 bases from J, with 12 bases between. The DNA of the CDR3 is TGTGCCAGCAGCTTATCGTACCGGGAATACGAGCAGTACTTC. As protein: CASSLSYREYEQYF.

This chain uses TRBV28 with TRBJ1-2, with D maybe TRBD1 (5 bases). The V and J ends lost 3 bases and 7 bases respectively, with 18 bases between them. Germline CDR1 MDHEN, CDR2 SYDVKM. The CDR3 consists of 15 residues. The CDR3 is CASSFWAAQGRGYTF. In nucleotides, the CDR3 is TGTGCCAGCAGTTTCTGGGCAGCCCAGGGCCGTGGCTACACCTTC.